The rows below give T cell receptor beta chains drawn from one sample of a study of blood T cell repertoires in COVID-19. Method: immunoSEQ multiplex PCR; TCRdb's copy keeps in-frame clones and lacks some. Of a few hundred thousand clones listed, about 81% are singletons. Sequenced sample: peripheral blood. Receptors were obtained from a woman in her 70s with COVID-19, enrolled during active disease. Both conserved end residues are part of each CDR3. Fields, in order: clone size, D gene, V gene, J gene, CDR3 protein, CDR3 DNA. The D gene is left open where the match is weak. The size field is filled for only some rows; it gives once, few, many or a size class.

NA	TRBD1	TRBV6-5	TRBJ2-7	CASSYSYTGVGEQYF	TGTGCCAGCAGTTACTCGTACACAGGGGTGGGCGAGCAGTACTTC
NA	NA	TRBV27	TRBJ2-6	CASSLSSQGRASGANVLTF	TGTGCCAGCAGTTTATCTTCCCAGGGGAGGGCCTCTGGGGCCAACGTCCTGACTTTC
NA	TRBD2	TRBV7-7	TRBJ2-2	CASSPGLAGVSGELFF	TGTGCCAGCAGCCCGGGACTAGCGGGAGTTTCGGGGGAGCTGTTTTTT
NA	NA	TRBV5-1	TRBJ1-3	CASSLSRDGNTIYF	TGCGCCAGCAGCTTGAGCAGGGATGGAAACACCATATATTTT
NA	NA	TRBV29-1	TRBJ1-1	CSLARGGNTEAFF	TGCAGCTTGGCACGAGGGGGAAACACTGAAGCTTTCTTT
NA	NA	TRBV6-5	TRBJ2-5	CASSYQGRETQYF	TGTGCCAGCAGTTACCAGGGAAGGGAGACCCAGTACTTC
NA	NA	TRBV28	TRBJ1-2	CASSLLAYGYTF	TGTGCCAGCAGTTTATTAGCCTATGGCTACACCTTC
NA	TRBD1	TRBV5-1	TRBJ2-6	CASSLADRGLLGSGANVLTF	TGCGCCAGCAGCTTGGCCGACAGGGGGCTTTTGGGCTCTGGGGCCAACGTCCTGACTTTC
NA	NA	TRBV29-1	TRBJ1-2	CSVWGLNSGYTF	TGCAGCGTTTGGGGACTGAACTCCGGCTACACCTTC
few	TRBD1	TRBV2	TRBJ1-2	CASSGDRGGGYGYTF	TGTGCCAGCAGTGGTGACAGGGGAGGTGGCTATGGCTACACCTTC
NA	NA	TRBV19	TRBJ2-2	CASTGSAGELFF	TGTGCCAGTACAGGGTCGGCCGGGGAGCTGTTTTTT
NA	NA	TRBV5-1	TRBJ2-5	CASSFEETQYF	TGCGCCAGCAGCTTCGAAGAGACCCAGTACTTC
NA	TRBD2	TRBV27	TRBJ2-1	CASSLWTSEYNEQFF	TGTGCCAGCAGTCTTTGGACTAGCGAGTACAATGAGCAGTTCTTC
once	NA	TRBV6-5	TRBJ1-6	CATRPGDGNSPLHF	TGTGCCACCCGCCCGGGGGACGGTAATTCACCCCTCCACTTT